Shown below are 6 T cell receptor beta chains from a single sample sequenced in a study of shared clonotypes between healthy human individuals. Profiled with immunoSEQ multiplex PCR; TCRdb holds only in-frame clones, not every one. The sample contains around 2,100,000 clones, over 85% of which appear only once. Naive CD8 cells, CD45RO-negative and positively selected for CCR7, excluded terminally differentiated effector memory CD45RA+ cells. Sequencing was performed on naive CD8+ T cells sorted from blood. The receptors come from a man aged 18-30 years in good health.

This chain connects TRBV9 to TRBJ2-7; D gene ambiguous. The V end lost 4 bases, the J end lost 5 bases, and 13 bases lay between the germline ends. CDR1 SGDLS and CDR2 YYNGEE come from the germline V gene. There are 13 residues in the CDR3. The CDR3 loop reads CASSSHNFDEQYF. DNA for the CDR3: TGTGCCAGCAGCTCCCACAACTTTGACGAGCAGTACTTC.

This clone showed up just once. V usage is TRBV5-4 and J usage is TRBJ2-5; TRBD2 might be the D (6 bases). Deletions cut 1 base from V and 3 bases from J, with 13 bases between. The CDR3 loop spans 15 amino acids. CDR1 is SGHNT, CDR2 YYREEE, per germline (reference sequence). The CDR3 is CASSLLFGGKETQYF. CDR3 coding DNA: TGTGCCAGCAGCTTGCTGTTCGGGGGAAAAGAGACCCAGTACTTC.

The rearrangement uses TRBV7-9 and TRBJ2-7; D possibly matches TRBD1 or TRBD2 (7 bases each). Trimming took 5 bases from V and 5 from J, leaving 13 bases between them. The CDR3 length is 13 residues. Germline V gene data show CDR1 as SEHNR and CDR2 as FQNEAQ (reference sequence). This CDR3 reads CASSPTGRDEQYF. CDR3 bases: TGTGCCAGCAGCCCGACAGGGAGGGACGAGCAGTACTTC.

The V and J genes are TRBV28 and TRBJ2-1, with 9 bases aligning to TRBD2. CDR3 size: 16 residues. Per the germline V gene, CDR1 is MDHEN and CDR2 is SYDVKM. V was clipped by 5 bases and J by 2 bases; unmatched bases: 7. CDR3 DNA: TGTGCCAGCAGTCTCATAGCGGGGGCCGCCTACAATGAGCAGTTCTTC. This sequence encodes CASSLIAGAAYNEQFF.

The CDR3 loop is CASSEYNEQFF. The CDR3 region has the DNA TGTGCCAGCAGCGAGTACAATGAGCAGTTCTTC. The chain couples TRBV5-8 to TRBJ2-1; D uncertain. With 4 bases removed from V and 4 bases from J, the gap between germline ends came to 3 bases. The CDR3 loop spans 11 amino acids. Germline-derived CDR1 and CDR2 are SGHTS and YDEGEE.

The chain has TRBV28 and TRBJ2-7; 14 bases are shared with TRBD2. Losses at the gene ends were 3 bases for V and 5 bases for J; bases not matched to a gene: 3. This CDR3 contains 15 residues. Germline V gene sequence: CDR1 MDHEN, CDR2 SYDVKM. The CDR3 nucleotides are TGTGCCAGCAGTTTCAGACTAGCGGGAGGGGACGAGCAGTACTTC. Its translation is CASSFRLAGGDEQYF.